This TCR beta chain was identified in a study of Graves' ophthalmopathy and Graves' hyperthyroidism. For repertoire sequencing, the TCR beta CDR3 regions were amplified from RNA transcripts. HTBI-primed RT-PCR formed the first round, and a multiplex PCR formed the second. Using its own MiXCR run on the multiplex PCR reads, TCRdb lists one record per CDR3 protein. The sample contains 350,000 or so distinct CDR3 sequences, roughly 17% of which appear only once. On this clonotype itself: The junction does not match germline at one end; this may be a read error.

The germline V gene encodes CDR1 SEHNR and CDR2 FQNEAQ (reference sequence). The CDR3 has 12 amino acids. Sequences were obtained from peripheral blood. This TCR came from an adult man with Graves' ophthalmopathy. The genes are TRBV7-9 and TRBJ1-2; D gene uncertain. This chain's CDR3 is CASSLGSLSAKF. CDR3 in DNA: TGTGCCAGCAGCTTAGGCAGTCTCTCGGCTAAATTC.